The 10 T cell receptor beta chains below all came from one sample that was sequenced in a study of OX40 agonist ivuxolimab in advanced cancers. The table came from immunoSEQ multiplex PCR; TCRdb's copy has only in-frame clones and leaves some out. The sample holds about 71,000 clones, about 90% seen once. Sequenced material: CD4+ or CD8+ T cells sorted from blood, taken in a trial of the OX40 agonist ivuxolimab. The receptors derive from an adult with an advanced solid tumor such as melanoma, head and neck, liver or kidney cancer.

This chain links TRBV27 with TRBJ1-1; D perhaps matches TRBD1 (5 bases). The germline V gene encodes CDR1 MNHEY and CDR2 SMNVEV (reference sequence). The V and J ends lost 0 bases and 5 bases respectively, with 13 bases between them. The CDR3 is 15 residues long. In nucleotides, the CDR3 is TGTGCCAGCAGTTTATCGGGAGGGGCTATAACTGAAGCTTTCTTT. It codes for CASSLSGGAITEAFF.

The CDR3 spells CASSLAGLEAFF. DNA of the CDR3: TGCGCCAGCAGCTTGGCCGGACTTGAAGCTTTCTTT. The chain is built from TRBV5-1 and TRBJ1-1; no clear D. The CDR3 consists of 12 residues. Looked up from germline, CDR1 is SGHRS and CDR2 is YFSETQ. Between the trimmed V and J ends, which lost 0 bases and 7 bases, there was a span of 7 bases.

The rearrangement links TRBV19 to TRBJ2-3; D unclear. The germline V gene has CDR1 LNHDA and CDR2 SQIVND (reference sequence). The CDR3 sequence is 13 residues long. V lost 0 bases, J lost 5 bases, and 6 bases lay in between. CDR3 sequence: CASSIDGEDTQYF. The CDR3 DNA is TGTGCCAGTAGTATAGATGGAGAAGATACGCAGTATTTT.

The rearrangement uses TRBV13 and TRBJ1-5, with D possibly being TRBD1 (5 bases). Germline V lookup: CDR1 PRHDT, CDR2 FYEKMQ (reference sequence). This CDR3 has 14 residues. The V end lost 3 bases, the J end lost 1 base, and 7 bases lay between the germline ends. The CDR3 sequence is CASSLGGSNQPQHF. The CDR3 coding sequence is TGTGCCAGCAGCTTGGGGGGAAGCAATCAGCCCCAGCATTTT.

Note on this clone: Other DNA sequences in the same sample also yield this CDR3. The J gene is TRBJ2-7, the V gene TRBV6-5, with D hard to call. In germline, CDR1 is MNHEY, CDR2 SVGAGI. The length of the CDR3 is 11 residues. V dropped 1 base and J dropped 5 bases, with 3 bases sitting between them. CDR3: CASSYLDEQYF. CDR3 DNA sequence: TGTGCCAGCAGTTACTTAGACGAGCAGTACTTC.

V usage is TRBV13 and J usage is TRBJ2-1; D unresolved. Trimming removed 4 bases from V and 4 bases from J, with 5 bases in between. Germline V lookup: CDR1 PRHDT, CDR2 FYEKMQ (reference sequence). CDR3 length: 12 residues. The CDR3 DNA follows: TGTGCCAGCAGCTCTGGTTACAATGAGCAGTTCTTC. It encodes CASSSGYNEQFF.

The gene calls are TRBV4-3 and TRBJ2-7; D unresolved. The germline V and J ends were trimmed by 0 bases and 0 bases, with 12 bases remaining between them. Germline CDR1 reads LGHNA; CDR2 reads YSLEER. The length of the CDR3 is 16 residues. This CDR3 reads CASSQDALQSSYEQYF. CDR3 nucleotide sequence: TGCGCCAGCAGCCAAGATGCACTCCAGAGCTCCTACGAGCAGTACTTC.

The genes are TRBV4-2 and TRBJ2-2, with 8 bases lining up with TRBD2. CDR1 LGHNA and CDR2 YNFKEQ come from the germline V gene. The J segment lost 3 bases and the V segment lost 5 bases, leaving 2 bases of the junction unmatched. The CDR3 runs 14 residues. The CDR3 coding sequence is TGTGCCAGCAGCTCCGGGGGGGACACCGGGGAGCTGTTTTTT. Translating it yields CASSSGGDTGELFF.

V gene TRBV11-1 combines with J gene TRBJ2-7; maybe TRBD1 (6 bases). Germline V gives CDR1 SGHAT, CDR2 FQDESV (reference sequence). The ends were cut back, 5 bases at V and 0 bases at J, with 8 bases in the middle. The CDR3 is 13 residues long. Here the CDR3 DNA reads TGTGCCAGCAGCCCGGACAGCTCCTACGAGCAGTACTTC. Translating it yields CASSPDSSYEQYF. The full variable domain, with the rest looked up from reference TRBV11-1 and TRBJ2-7, is EAEVAQSPRYKITEKSQAVAFWCDPISGHATLYWYRQILGQGPELLVQFQDESVVDDSQLPKDRFSAERLKGVDSTLKIQPAELGDSAMYLCASSPDSSYEQYFGPGTRLTVT.

The chain is built from TRBV9 and TRBJ2-1, with D perhaps TRBD1 or TRBD2 (5 bases each). Germline V CDR1 and CDR2: SGDLS, YYNGEE. Trimming took 0 bases from V and 6 from J, leaving 10 bases between them. The CDR3 contains 14 residues. CDR3 DNA sequence: TGTGCCAGCAGCGTAGGGGACGAACGCAATGAGCAGTTCTTC. Protein: CASSVGDERNEQFF.